These 26 T cell receptor beta chains originate from one sample sequenced in a study of regulatory T cells in long-lasting Graves disease. Researchers made TCR beta libraries by using iRepertoire HTBI primers and running Arm-PCR on CDR3 regions. From the multiplex PCR reads, TCRdb called clonotypes with MiXCR, one entry per CDR3 protein. In the table there are 400,000 to 450,000 distinct CDR3 sequences, around 15% of which are singletons. Noted time point: newly diagnosed GD, antithyroid drugs for less than 3 months. PBMCs were the source of the RNA used for TCR sequencing. These data are also associated with another study on T cells in Graves' hyperthyroidism and ophthalmopathy.

The sample was peripheral blood mononuclear cells (PBMCs), taken at new diagnosis, from a patient treated with antithyroid drugs. Source of these receptors: a woman under 40 with Graves disease.

Points on this clonotype: A much larger clone lies one base from this, so it may be a read error. This chain connects TRBV13 to TRBJ2-1; D may be TRBD2 (6 bases). V lost 5 bases, J lost 0 bases, and 17 bases lay in between. The CDR3 runs 17 residues. The germline CDR1 and CDR2 sequences are PRHDT and FYEKMQ (reference sequence). CDR3 sequence reads: CASSIASSGPSYNEQFF. The CDR3 DNA reads TGTGCCAGCAGCATCGCATCCAGCGGGCCCTCCTACAATGAGCAGTTCTTC.

This clonotype was seen repeatedly, ten times or more. This chain uses TRBV20-1 with TRBJ2-1; TRBD1 matches 7 bases. CDR3 length: 16 residues. The V gene end was trimmed by 4 bases and the J gene end by 8 bases; junction bases not matched to a gene: 17. From germline, CDR1 is DFQATT and CDR2 SNEGSKA (reference sequence). CDR3 protein: CSAISRGTVNEDEQFF. The CDR3 DNA sequence: TGCAGTGCTATTTCTAGGGGGACAGTTAATGAGGATGAGCAGTTCTTC.

The table lists this clonotype with many counts. The rearrangement uses TRBV28 and TRBJ2-1; 10 bases are a match to TRBD2. The germline CDR1 and CDR2 sequences are MDHEN and SYDVKM. The CDR3 loop spans 14 amino acids. The junction had 9 bases not matched to a gene; V was cut back by 9 bases and J by 7 bases. CDR3 in DNA: TGTGCCAGTAATAGCCTAGCGGGAGAAAATGAGCAGTTCTTC. Its translation: CASNSLAGENEQFF.

This clonotype showed up many times. The V and J genes are TRBV28 and TRBJ2-2; no clear D gene. There are 16 residues in the CDR3. V dropped 5 bases and J dropped 0 bases, with 13 bases sitting between them. Germline V gives CDR1 MDHEN, CDR2 SYDVKM. The CDR3 DNA is TGTGCCAGCAGTACCCCCGGCCGCGCGAACACCGGGGAGCTGTTTTTT. It specifies CASSTPGRANTGELFF.

This clonotype has a count of ten or more. This sequence joins TRBV6-2 or TRBV6-3 and TRBJ2-7, with 7 nucleotides matching TRBD2. After removal of 2 bases from V and 6 bases from J, the junction contained 16 bases not matched to a gene. CDR1 MNHEY and CDR2 SVGEGT come from the germline V gene. CDR3 length: 17 residues. The CDR3 nucleotides are TGTGCCAGCAGTTACGATTTCCGTCGGCTAGCGGAAAGCGAGCAGTACTTC. Residues: CASSYDFRRLAESEQYF.

At least ten counts were recorded for this clonotype. The chain recombines TRBV7-9 with TRBJ2-1; tentatively, D is TRBD2 (7 bases). Trimming removed 5 bases from V and 3 bases from J, with 26 bases in between. CDR1 and CDR2 (germline): SEHNR, FQNEAQ (reference sequence). CDR3 length: 19 residues. The CDR3 bases are TGTGCCAGCAGCCAGAGGGGGATATCGGGGGGAGTCAGCTACAATGAGCAGTTCTTC. This gives the protein CASSQRGISGGVSYNEQFF.

In this sample, this clonotype turned up many times. This sequence joins TRBV20-1 and TRBJ2-3; 7 bases match TRBD1. The V gene end was trimmed by 6 bases and the J gene end by 3 bases; junction bases not matched to a gene: 6. The CDR3 sequence is 13 residues long. Germline CDR1 DFQATT, CDR2 SNEGSKA (reference sequence). CDR3 protein: CSAKGGRTDTQYF. CDR3 DNA: TGCAGTGCAAAAGGGGGCAGGACAGATACGCAGTATTTT.

This clonotype was counted many times. CDR3 coding DNA: TGCGCCAGCAGCTTGGTTTTAGGAGCGGGACCGGGGAATGAGCAGTTCTTC. This sequence encodes CASSLVLGAGPGNEQFF. The V call is TRBV5-1, the J call TRBJ2-1; TRBD2 agrees at 7 bases. The CDR3 spans 17 residues. Germline values: CDR1 SGHRS, CDR2 YFSETQ. After removal of 0 bases from V and 7 bases from J, the junction contained 13 bases not matched to a gene.

The chain has TRBV6-2 or TRBV6-3 and TRBJ2-5, with D hard to call. This CDR3 has 16 residues. Germline assignment: CDR1 MNHEY and CDR2 SVGEGT. Trimming took 0 bases from V and 7 from J, leaving 18 bases between them. CDR3 bases: TGTGCCAGCAGTTACTCGGCTCCCACCCAATTTGGGACCCAGTACTTC. Protein: CASSYSAPTQFGTQYF.

The chain couples TRBV6-5 to TRBJ2-6; 7 bases match TRBD1. CDR3 length: 15 residues. V lost 4 bases and J lost 3; bases outside the gene matches: 3. Germline assignment: CDR1 MNHEY and CDR2 SVGAGI. CDR3 bases: TGTGCCAGCAGTTTTACAGGGGTTGGGGCCAACGTCCTGACTTTC. It codes for CASSFTGVGANVLTF.

The table lists this clonotype with many counts. The gene calls are TRBV7-8 and TRBJ2-1; D could derive from TRBD1 or TRBD2 (6 bases each). Trimming took off 4 bases at V and 14 bases at J, with 21 bases between the two ends. This CDR3 region has 14 residues. Germline-derived CDR1 and CDR2 are SGHVS and FQNEAQ. CDR3 sequence: CASSWVGGAGKEFF. The CDR3 DNA follows: TGTGCCAGCAGCTGGGTGGGGGGCGCGGGTAAGGAGTTCTTC.

A few counts support this clonotype. The chain links TRBV10-3 to TRBJ2-5; D gene unclear. CDR3 length: 14 residues. Between the trimmed V and J ends, which lost 2 bases and 5 bases, there was a span of 12 bases. Germline assignment: CDR1 ENHRY and CDR2 SYGVKD. Here the CDR3 DNA reads TGTGCCATCAGTGAGCCCTCGGACGTCGAGACCCAGTACTTC. This encodes CAISEPSDVETQYF.

This clonotype was seen many times. V and J are TRBV20-1 and TRBJ2-7, with TRBD2 identical over 7 bases. V lost 5 bases, J lost 7 bases, and 14 bases stayed unmatched. This CDR3 is 14 amino acids long. Germline V lookup: CDR1 DFQATT, CDR2 SNEGSKA (reference sequence). This chain's CDR3 is CSAEDSSGRKEQYF. The CDR3 DNA reads TGCAGTGCTGAAGACTCTAGCGGTCGGAAGGAGCAGTACTTC.

The gene calls are TRBV5-1 and TRBJ2-5; weak D call: TRBD2 (5 bases). CDR3 length: 17 residues. V was cut by 2 bases and J by 1 base, with 18 bases left in between. CDR1 and CDR2 from the germline V gene are SGHRS and YFSETQ. The CDR3 protein is CASSFSSGRWSQETQYF. CDR3 DNA sequence: TGCGCCAGCAGCTTTTCAAGTGGGAGATGGAGCCAAGAGACCCAGTACTTC.

This clonotype was found a few times. The genes are TRBV6-5 and TRBJ2-7, with 12 bases lining up with TRBD2. The CDR3 is made up of 15 amino acids. In germline, CDR1 is MNHEY, CDR2 SVGAGI. V lost 4 bases and J lost 8; bases outside the gene matches: 9. CDR3 nucleotide sequence: TGTGCCAGCAGTTCGTGGACTAGCGGGGCTTCTAAGCAGTACTTC. Amino acid sequence: CASSSWTSGASKQYF.

This clonotype came up many times. The J gene is TRBJ1-1, the V gene TRBV20-1; the match to TRBD1 covers 8 bases. Germline loops: CDR1 DFQATT, CDR2 SNEGSKA (reference sequence). J was trimmed by 2 bases and V by 5 bases; bases with no gene match: 4. The CDR3 consists of 13 residues. CDR3 nucleotides: TGCAGTGCTGAGGGACAGGCAAACACTGAAGCTTTCTTT. This encodes CSAEGQANTEAFF.

The table lists this clonotype with many counts. This chain links TRBV10-3 with TRBJ2-2; no clear D gene. The CDR3 covers 15 residues. The germline V and J ends were trimmed by 0 bases and 0 bases, with 5 bases remaining between them. Per germline, CDR1 ENHRY and CDR2 SYGVKD. The CDR3 region is CAISESDANTGELFF. CDR3 nucleotides: TGTGCCATCAGTGAGTCTGACGCGAACACCGGGGAGCTGTTTTTT.

There are a few counts of this clonotype. V gene TRBV6-4 combines with J gene TRBJ1-5, with D perhaps matching TRBD1 (5 bases). The CDR3 consists of 13 residues. Germline V gene sequence: CDR1 MRHNA, CDR2 SNTAGT. V was trimmed by 8 bases and J by 3 bases, leaving 11 bases between them. This chain's CDR3 is CASGGNPNQPQHF. In nucleotides, the CDR3 is TGTGCCAGCGGGGGAAACCCCAATCAGCCCCAGCATTTT.

This clonotype came up many times. The chain has TRBV2 and TRBJ1-1; tentative D call: TRBD1 (6 bases). V shed 5 bases and J shed 2 bases, with 12 bases lying between them. The length of the CDR3 is 14 residues. Germline V CDR1 and CDR2: SNHLY, FYNNEI. Written as DNA, the CDR3 is TGTGCCAGCAGTTGGCGCAGGGGAAACACTGAAGCTTTCTTT. Encoded protein: CASSWRRGNTEAFF.

The V and J genes are TRBV7-3 and TRBJ2-3; D is possibly TRBD1 (5 bases). The J call is doubtful: the DNA matches TRBJ2-7 better. The CDR3 runs to 13 residues. The germline V gene has CDR1 SGHTA and CDR2 FQGTGA. This chain's CDR3 is CASSYDSYHEQYF. CDR3 nucleotides: TGTGCCAGCAGCTACGACAGTTATCACGAGCAGTACTTC.

This clonotype was recorded once. The chain recombines TRBV2 with TRBJ2-3; D gene uncertain. Between the trimmed V and J ends, which lost 3 bases and 2 bases, there was a span of 15 bases. The CDR3 totals 16 residues. Germline loops: CDR1 SNHLY, CDR2 FYNNEI. This CDR3 is CASSDFKERPTDTQYF. The DNA for the CDR3 is TGTGCCAGCAGTGATTTTAAGGAGCGTCCCACAGATACGCAGTATTTT.

This clonotype was counted ten times or more. The V gene is TRBV11-2, the J gene TRBJ2-2; D gene uncertain. Germline CDR1 SGHAT, CDR2 FQNNGV. Trimming left V 0 bases short and J 4 bases short, with 6 bases between. The CDR3 runs to 14 residues. CDR3 protein: CASSLEFRTGELFF. The CDR3 region has the DNA TGTGCCAGCAGCTTAGAATTCCGCACCGGGGAGCTGTTTTTT. Looking up the rest from reference TRBV11-2 and TRBJ2-2 gives the full variable domain: EAGVAQSPRYKIIEKRQSVAFWCNPISGHATLYWYQQILGQGPKLLIQFQNNGVVDDSQLPKDRFSAERLKGVDSTLKIQPAKLEDSAVYLCASSLEFRTGELFFGEGSRLTVL.

J is TRBJ2-1 and V is TRBV20-1; D gene unclear. V shed 6 bases and J shed 1 base, with 10 bases lying between them. This CDR3 comprises 13 residues. Germline CDR1 and CDR2: DFQATT and SNEGSKA (reference sequence). The CDR3 loop is CSASDRSYNEQFF. In nucleotides, the CDR3 is TGCAGTGCGAGCGATAGGTCCTACAATGAGCAGTTCTTC.

This clonotype appeared many times. CDR3 region: CATSRDEWEGLVEQFF. For the CDR3, the DNA is TGTGCCACCAGCAGAGATGAGTGGGAGGGCCTAGTTGAGCAGTTCTTC. The rearrangement uses TRBV15 and TRBJ2-1, with 7 nucleotides matching TRBD2. This CDR3 has 16 amino acids. The germline V gene has CDR1 LNHNV and CDR2 YYDKDF (reference sequence). Trimming removed 0 bases from V and 9 bases from J; junction bases left unmatched: 11.

This clonotype was counted ten times or more. This chain uses TRBV11-2 with TRBJ1-1; D gene uncertain. The CDR3 length is 14 residues. Germline loops: CDR1 SGHAT, CDR2 FQNNGV. Trimming left V 3 bases short and J 4 bases short, with 12 bases between. The CDR3 is CASSFDFLTTEAFF. CDR3 bases: TGTGCCAGCAGCTTCGACTTCTTGACCACTGAAGCTTTCTTT.

The chain is built from TRBV7-2 and TRBJ1-4; D perhaps matches TRBD1 (5 bases). Germline CDR1 reads SGHTA; CDR2 reads FQGNSA. Trimming left V 1 base short and J 7 bases short, with 13 bases between. This CDR3 spans 15 amino acids. The DNA for the CDR3 is TGTGCCAGCAGCTTAGGAGGGGCGCGAGGTGAAAAACTGTTTTTT. As protein: CASSLGGARGEKLFF.